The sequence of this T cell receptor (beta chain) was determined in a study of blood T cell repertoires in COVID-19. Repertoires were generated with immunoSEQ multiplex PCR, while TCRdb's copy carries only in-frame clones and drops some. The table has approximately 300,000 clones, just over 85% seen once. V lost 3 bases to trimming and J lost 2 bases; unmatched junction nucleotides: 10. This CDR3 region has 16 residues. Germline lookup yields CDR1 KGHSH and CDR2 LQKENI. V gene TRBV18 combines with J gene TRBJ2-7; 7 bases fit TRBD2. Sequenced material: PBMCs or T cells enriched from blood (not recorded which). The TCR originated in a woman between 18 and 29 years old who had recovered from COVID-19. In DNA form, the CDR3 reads TGTGCCAGCTCACCCTTCGGGGCGGGAGCCCCCTACGAGCAGTACTTC. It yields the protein CASSPFGAGAPYEQYF. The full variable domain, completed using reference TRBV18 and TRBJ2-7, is NAGVMQNPRHLVRRRGQEARLRCSPMKGHSHVYWYRQLPEEGLKFMVYLQKENIIDESGMPKERFSAEFPKEGPSILRIQQVVRGDSAAYFCASSPFGAGAPYEQYFGPGTRLTVT.